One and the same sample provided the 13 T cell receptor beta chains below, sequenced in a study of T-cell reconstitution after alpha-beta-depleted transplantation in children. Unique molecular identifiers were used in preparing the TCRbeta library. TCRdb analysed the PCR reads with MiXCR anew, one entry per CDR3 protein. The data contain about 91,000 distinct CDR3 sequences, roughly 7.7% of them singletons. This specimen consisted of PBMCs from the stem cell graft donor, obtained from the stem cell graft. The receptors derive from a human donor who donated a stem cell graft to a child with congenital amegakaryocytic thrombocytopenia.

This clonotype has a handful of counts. In DNA form, the CDR3 reads TGTGCCAGCAGCGGGGGACAGGGGGCGAACTATGGCTACACCTTC. This sequence encodes CASSGGQGANYGYTF. The chain carries TRBV9 and TRBJ1-2; 12 bases match TRBD1. This CDR3 contains 15 residues. With 3 bases clipped from V and 2 bases from J, the junction kept 2 bases outside the gene matches. CDR1 and CDR2 (germline): SGDLS, YYNGEE.

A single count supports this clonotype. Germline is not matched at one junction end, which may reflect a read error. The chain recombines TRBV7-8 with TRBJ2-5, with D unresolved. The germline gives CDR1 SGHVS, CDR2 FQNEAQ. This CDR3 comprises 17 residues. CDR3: CASSLSGPLRVQGTQYF. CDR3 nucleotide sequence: TGTGCCAGCAGCTTATCCGGGCCCTTAAGAGTCCAAGGGACCCAGTACTTC.

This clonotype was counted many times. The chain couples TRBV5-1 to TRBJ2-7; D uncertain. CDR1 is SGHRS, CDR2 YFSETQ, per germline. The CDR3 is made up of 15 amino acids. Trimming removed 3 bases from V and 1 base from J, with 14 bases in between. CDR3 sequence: CASSSPTGPSYEQYF. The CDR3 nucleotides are TGCGCCAGCAGCTCTCCGACTGGTCCGTCCTACGAGCAGTACTTC.

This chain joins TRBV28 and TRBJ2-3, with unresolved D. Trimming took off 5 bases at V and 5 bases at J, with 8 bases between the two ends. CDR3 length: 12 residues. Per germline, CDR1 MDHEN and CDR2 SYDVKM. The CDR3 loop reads CASSLIVDTQYF. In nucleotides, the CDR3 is TGTGCCAGCAGTCTTATCGTAGATACGCAGTATTTT.

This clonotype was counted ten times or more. This chain's CDR3 is CSAQIAGYSQGGYTF. The CDR3 DNA reads as TGCAGTGCCCAAATAGCGGGGTACTCGCAAGGTGGCTACACCTTC. V gene TRBV20-1 combines with J gene TRBJ1-2; no reliable D call. Trimming pared 6 bases from V and 7 bases from J, leaving 24 bases between. The CDR3 is 15 residues long. Germline V gene lookup returns CDR1 DFQATT and CDR2 SNEGSKA (reference sequence).

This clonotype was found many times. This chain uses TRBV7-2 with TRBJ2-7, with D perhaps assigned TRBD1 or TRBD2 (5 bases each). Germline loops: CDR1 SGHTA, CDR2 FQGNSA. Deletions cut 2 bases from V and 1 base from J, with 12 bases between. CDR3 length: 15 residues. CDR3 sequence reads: CASSLSGTTSYEQYF. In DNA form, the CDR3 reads TGTGCCAGCAGCTTATCTGGGACGACATCCTACGAGCAGTACTTC.

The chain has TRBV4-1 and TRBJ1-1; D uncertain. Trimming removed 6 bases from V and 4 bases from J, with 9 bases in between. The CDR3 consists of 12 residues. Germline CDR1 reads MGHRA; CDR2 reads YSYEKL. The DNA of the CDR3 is TGCGCCAGCAGGCCTAAAGGCACTGAAGCTTTCTTT. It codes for CASRPKGTEAFF.

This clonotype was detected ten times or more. DNA for the CDR3: TGTGCCAGCAGTTACTCGCGAACCGATCAGCCCCAGCATTTT. Amino acid sequence: CASSYSRTDQPQHF. The chain has TRBV6-7 and TRBJ1-5, with D unresolved. TRBV6-7 is treated as an ORF (open reading frame) with a function not yet certain. Deletions cut 0 bases from V and 5 bases from J, with 8 bases between. The CDR3 has 14 residues.

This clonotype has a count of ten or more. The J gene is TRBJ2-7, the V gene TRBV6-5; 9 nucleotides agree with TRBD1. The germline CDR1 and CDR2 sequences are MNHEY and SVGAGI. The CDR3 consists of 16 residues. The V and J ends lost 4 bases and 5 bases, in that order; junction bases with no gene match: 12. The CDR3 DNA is TGTGCCAGCAGTTGGTCCCGGGACAGGGTCCAAAACGAGCAGTACTTC. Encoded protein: CASSWSRDRVQNEQYF.

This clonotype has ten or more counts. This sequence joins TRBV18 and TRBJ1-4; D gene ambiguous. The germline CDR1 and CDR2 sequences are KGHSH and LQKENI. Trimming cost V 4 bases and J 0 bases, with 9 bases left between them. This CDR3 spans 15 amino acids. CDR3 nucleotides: TGTGCCAGCTCACTGGCGGGCGCAACTAATGAAAAACTGTTTTTT. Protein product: CASSLAGATNEKLFF.

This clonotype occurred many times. The CDR3 sequence: CASSYRTSRDEQFF. The CDR3 DNA reads TGTGCCAGCAGTTACCGAACTAGTAGGGATGAGCAGTTCTTC. The J gene is TRBJ2-1, the V gene TRBV6-2 or TRBV6-3; the D gene is possibly TRBD2 (5 bases). The V end lost 2 bases, the J end lost 8 bases, and 13 bases lay between the germline ends. Germline V CDR1 and CDR2: MNHEY, SVGEGT. This CDR3 has 14 residues.

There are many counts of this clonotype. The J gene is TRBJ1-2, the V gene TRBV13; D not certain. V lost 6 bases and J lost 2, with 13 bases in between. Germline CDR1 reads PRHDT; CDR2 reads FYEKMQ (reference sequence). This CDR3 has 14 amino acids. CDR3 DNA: TGTGCCAGCAGTGCTCGTAACGGGAACTATGGCTACACCTTC. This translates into CASSARNGNYGYTF.

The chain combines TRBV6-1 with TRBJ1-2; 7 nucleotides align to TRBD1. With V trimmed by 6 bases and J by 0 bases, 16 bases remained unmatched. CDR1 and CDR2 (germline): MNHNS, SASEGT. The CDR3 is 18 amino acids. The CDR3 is CASRTHTDRALSNYGYTF. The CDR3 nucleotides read TGTGCCAGCAGAACCCATACCGACAGGGCCCTATCTAACTATGGCTACACCTTC.